This T cell receptor beta chain comes out of a study of T cells in Graves' hyperthyroidism and ophthalmopathy. Germline V gene lookup returns CDR1 MGHRA and CDR2 YSYEKL. The J segment lost 3 bases and the V segment lost 4 bases, leaving 7 bases of the junction unmatched. The CDR3 loop spans 17 amino acids. TCR beta CDR3 regions were amplified from RNA transcripts. HTBI primers were used for first-round RT-PCR of the TCR CDR3. TCRdb reanalysed the multiplex PCR reads using MiXCR and keeps one entry per CDR3 protein. The repertoire consists of some 350,000 distinct CDR3 sequences, with roughly 13% occurring once and the leading ten covering 30% to 40%.

The source of this sequence is a woman aged 40 to 50 with Graves' ophthalmopathy. Sequenced: blood. The rearrangement joins TRBV4-1 to TRBJ2-5; 14 nucleotides agree with TRBD2. CDR3 coding DNA: TGCGCCAGCAGCCCTAGGACTAGCGGGAGGATTGAAGAGACCCAGTACTTC. Its translation is CASSPRTSGRIEETQYF.